Listed below are T cell receptor beta chains from one sample, sequenced in a study of blood T cell repertoires in COVID-19. Assay: immunoSEQ multiplex PCR; the TCRdb copy retains only in-frame clones and omits some. Among approximately 150,000 clones, about 81% were seen once, and the ten largest hold about 18%. Sequenced: peripheral blood. The receptors derive from a woman over 75 with acute or convalescent COVID-19. CDR3s include the opening cysteine and the closing phenylalanine or tryptophan. The order of the fields is J gene, clone size, V gene, D gene, CDR3 protein, CDR3 DNA. The D gene is left open where the match is weak. The size entry is marked missing in some rows and otherwise reads once, few, many or a size class.

>TRBJ2-7|-|TRBV4-1|-
CASSQEDRQISYEQYF
TGCGCCAGCAGCCAAGAAGACAGGCAAATCTCCTACGAGCAGTACTTC
>TRBJ2-7|-|TRBV19|-
CASKGVGSYEQYF
TGTGCCAGTAAGGGGGTGGGCAGCTACGAGCAGTACTTC
>TRBJ1-1|-|TRBV6-6|TRBD1
CASSYPGTAPAFF
TGTGCCAGCAGTTACCCGGGGACAGCTCCGGCTTTCTTT
>TRBJ1-1|few|TRBV10-3|-
CAISEGRGDTEAFF
TGTGCCATCAGTGAAGGCAGGGGTGACACTGAAGCTTTCTTT
>TRBJ2-7|-|TRBV9|TRBD2
CASSDSSGRPYEQYF
TGTGCCAGCAGCGATTCTAGCGGGAGACCCTACGAGCAGTACTTC
>TRBJ2-1|-|TRBV7-8|-
CASSPGLEQFF
TGTGCCAGCAGCCCCGGACTAGAGCAGTTCTTC
>TRBJ1-2|few|TRBV11-2|TRBD1
CASGTGQGIGYTF
TGTGCCAGCGGAACGGGACAGGGGATTGGCTACACCTTC
>TRBJ2-7|-|TRBV5-4|TRBD1
CASSQPGTGGYEQYF
TGTGCCAGCAGCCAACCCGGGACAGGGGGATACGAGCAGTACTTC
>TRBJ1-3|-|TRBV3-1/TRBV3-2|-
CASSPRISGSGNTIYF
TGTGCCAGCAGCCCCCGTATCTCGGGATCTGGAAACACCATATATTTT
>TRBJ1-1|-|TRBV7-2|-
CASSLTTEVEAFF
TGTGCCAGCAGCTTAACGACAGAAGTTGAAGCTTTCTTT
>TRBJ2-7|-|TRBV4-3|TRBD1
CASSPGAGGNEQYF
TGCGCCAGCAGCCCAGGCGCAGGGGGCAACGAGCAGTACTTC
>TRBJ1-5|-|TRBV2|TRBD1
CASTTRQGRNQPQHF
TGTGCCAGCACGACCAGACAGGGGAGGAATCAGCCCCAGCATTTT
>TRBJ2-1|-|TRBV27|-
CASSPSEGVEEQFF
TGTGCCAGCAGTCCCTCCGAGGGCGTAGAAGAGCAGTTCTTC
>TRBJ1-2|-|TRBV7-9|-
CASSRAGAGYGYTF
TGTGCCAGCAGCCGAGCGGGCGCCGGCTATGGCTACACCTTC
>TRBJ1-1|-|TRBV25-1|TRBD1
CASSGPGGANTEAFF
TGTGCCAGCAGTGGCCCAGGGGGCGCGAATACTGAAGCTTTCTTT
>TRBJ2-3|-|TRBV6-6|TRBD1
CASTGDRNTDTQYF
TGTGCCAGCACCGGGGACAGGAACACAGATACGCAGTATTTT
>TRBJ1-3|-|TRBV9|TRBD1
CASTKQGAPGNTIYF
TGTGCCAGTACCAAACAGGGGGCGCCTGGAAACACCATATATTTT
>TRBJ2-7|-|TRBV4-1|TRBD2
CASSQDPAGVREQYF
TGCGCCAGCAGCCAAGATCCAGCGGGAGTGAGGGAGCAGTACTTC
>TRBJ1-2|-|TRBV5-4|-
CASSLKGRVGYTF
TGTGCCAGCAGCTTGAAGGGCAGGGTCGGCTACACCTTC
>TRBJ2-7|once|TRBV5-1|TRBD2
CASSLLTSGAVEQYF
TGCGCCAGCAGCTTGCTGACTAGCGGGGCGGTCGAGCAGTACTTC
>TRBJ2-5|few|TRBV2|TRBD2
CASTAWRGSRIEQETQYF
TGTGCCAGCACCGCATGGCGGGGGTCACGGATTGAACAAGAGACCCAGTACTTC
>TRBJ1-1|-|TRBV5-1|-
CASTGSVGGTEAFF
TGCGCCAGCACTGGGTCGGTGGGGGGCACTGAAGCTTTCTTT